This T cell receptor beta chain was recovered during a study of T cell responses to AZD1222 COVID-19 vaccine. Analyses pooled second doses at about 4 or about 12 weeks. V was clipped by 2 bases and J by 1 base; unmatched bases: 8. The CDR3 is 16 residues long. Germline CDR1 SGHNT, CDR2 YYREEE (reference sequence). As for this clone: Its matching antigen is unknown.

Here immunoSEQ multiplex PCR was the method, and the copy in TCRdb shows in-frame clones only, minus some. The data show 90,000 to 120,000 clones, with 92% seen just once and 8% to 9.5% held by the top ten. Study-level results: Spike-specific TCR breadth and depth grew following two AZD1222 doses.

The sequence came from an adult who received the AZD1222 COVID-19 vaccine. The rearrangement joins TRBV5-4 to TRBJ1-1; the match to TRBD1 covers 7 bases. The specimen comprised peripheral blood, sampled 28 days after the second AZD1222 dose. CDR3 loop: CASSFNRGQGNTEAFF. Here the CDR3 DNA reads TGTGCCAGCAGCTTTAATAGGGGGCAGGGGAACACTGAAGCTTTCTTT. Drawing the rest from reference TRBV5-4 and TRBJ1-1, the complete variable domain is ETGVTQSPTHLIKTRGQQVTLRCSSQSGHNTVSWYQQALGQGPQFIFQYYREEENGRGNFPPRFSGLQFPNYSSELNVNALELDDSALYLCASSFNRGQGNTEAFFGQGTRLTVV.